The 7 T cell receptor beta chains listed next were all sequenced from one sample in a study of blood T cell repertoires in COVID-19. Method: immunoSEQ multiplex PCR; TCRdb's copy keeps in-frame clones and lacks some. Found here are around 70,000 clones, 85% to 90% of them singletons; the top ten hold under 5%. Material for sequencing was peripheral blood. These receptors all stem from a man aged 50-59 years with acute or convalescent COVID-19.

This CDR3 reads CASGGTRETQYF. The CDR3, as DNA: TGTGCCAGTGGGGGGACGAGGGAGACCCAGTACTTC. This sequence joins TRBV9 and TRBJ2-5; D might be TRBD2 (6 bases). The CDR3 has 12 amino acids. Germline CDR1 reads SGDLS; CDR2 reads YYNGEE. The V gene lost 8 bases and the J gene lost 5 bases, with 13 bases spanning the gap.

The rearrangement uses TRBV11-3 and TRBJ2-5; 7 bases are a match to TRBD2. V was clipped by 0 bases and J by 8 bases; unmatched bases: 6. CDR3 length equals 14 residues. Germline assignment: CDR1 SGHNT and CDR2 YENEEA. Written as DNA, the CDR3 is TGTGCCAGCAGCTTAGACGGGAGGCCCGATACCCAGTACTTC. Translation gives CASSLDGRPDTQYF.

This clone was seen more than once but under ten times. The CDR3 loop reads CASGLGDRGHNYGYTF. For the CDR3, the DNA is TGTGCTAGTGGTTTGGGGGACAGGGGCCACAACTATGGCTACACCTTC. This chain joins TRBV12-5 and TRBJ1-2; 10 bases align to TRBD1. Germline V gene data show CDR1 as LGHNT and CDR2 as FRNRAP. Trimming cost V 1 base and J 2 bases; bases outside gene matches: 4. This CDR3 comprises 16 residues. Filled out from reference TRBV12-5 and TRBJ1-2, the complete variable domain reads DARVTQTPRHKVTEMGQEVTMRCQPILGHNTVFWYRQTMMQGLELLAYFRNRAPLDDSGMPKDRFSAEMPDATLATLKIQPSEPRDSAVYFCASGLGDRGHNYGYTFGSGTRLTVV.

The chain is built from TRBV2 and TRBJ1-5, with D possibly TRBD1 on 5 matching bases. Trimming took 3 bases from V and 4 from J, leaving 10 bases between them. Germline V gene sequence: CDR1 SNHLY, CDR2 FYNNEI. The length of the CDR3 is 14 residues. For the CDR3, the DNA is TGTGCCAGCAGTGAGTGGGGGGTGAATCAGCCCCAGCATTTT. Amino acid sequence: CASSEWGVNQPQHF. Full variable domain (missing parts from reference TRBV2 and TRBJ1-5): EPEVTQTPSHQVTQMGQEVILRCVPISNHLYFYWYRQILGQKVEFLVSFYNNEISEKSEIFDDQFSVERPDGSNFTLKIRSTKLEDSAMYFCASSEWGVNQPQHFGDGTRLSIL.

The chain joins TRBV6-5 to TRBJ1-1, with a tentative D call TRBD1 (6 bases). The ends were cut back, 6 bases at V and 5 bases at J, with 7 bases in the middle. CDR3 length equals 11 residues. CDR1 and CDR2 from the germline V gene are MNHEY and SVGAGI. The CDR3 spells CASSQGTEAFF. The DNA for the CDR3 is TGTGCCAGCAGCCAGGGGACTGAAGCTTTCTTT.

The rearrangement links TRBV24-1 to TRBJ2-1; D may be TRBD2 (6 bases). V gave up 11 bases and J gave up 2 bases, with 12 bases separating them. Germline V gives CDR1 KGHDR, CDR2 SFDVKD. CDR3 size: 13 residues. The CDR3 here is CAIGGWTYNEQFF. The CDR3 DNA reads TGTGCCATCGGGGGTTGGACCTACAATGAGCAGTTCTTC.

V is TRBV7-9 and J is TRBJ2-7, with 7 bases that match TRBD2. CDR1 and CDR2 from the germline V gene are SEHNR and FQNEAQ (reference sequence). CDR3 length equals 13 residues. The trim removed 2 bases at V and 9 bases at J, leaving 7 bases unmatched. Written as DNA, the CDR3 is TGTGCCAGCAGCTTATTAAGCGGGGACCGGCAGTACTTC. It yields the protein CASSLLSGDRQYF.